Below are 26 T cell receptor beta chains sequenced from a single sample in a study of cytomegalovirus exposure and HLA in healthy donors. PCR primers comprised 60 Vbeta and 13 Jbeta primers. Some clones are missing from TCRdb's copy, which holds only in-frame ones; the method was immunoSEQ multiplex PCR. The table shows some 170,000 clones, with 77% occurring only once. Input material: PBMCs. All receptors derive from a woman aged 25 to 39 in good health and CMV-seronegative.

The chain is built from TRBV7-3 and TRBJ2-1; 8 nucleotides align to TRBD2. This CDR3 region has 16 residues. The V and J ends lost 5 bases and 2 bases, in that order; junction bases with no gene match: 8. From germline, CDR1 is SGHTA and CDR2 FQGTGA. DNA for the CDR3: TGTGCCAGCAGCCCAAACGGGGGGGCCCCCTACAATGAGCAGTTCTTC. Its translation: CASSPNGGAPYNEQFF.

V is TRBV6-5 and J is TRBJ1-2; a possible D gene is TRBD1 (6 bases). Trimming pared 0 bases from V and 6 bases from J, leaving 11 bases between. In germline, CDR1 is MNHEY, CDR2 SVGAGI. This CDR3 is 14 amino acids long. In DNA form, the CDR3 reads TGTGCCAGCAGTTACTCGAGGGGGAACCATGGCTACACCTTC. This encodes CASSYSRGNHGYTF.

The chain combines TRBV11-2 with TRBJ2-1; weak D call: TRBD2 (5 bases). CDR3 length: 14 residues. Germline V CDR1 and CDR2: SGHAT, FQNNGV. V was pared by 3 bases and J by 9 bases, with 15 bases between. DNA of the CDR3: TGTGCCAGCAGCTTCAACCCTAGCCCTCTTGAGCAGTTCTTC. Its protein product is CASSFNPSPLEQFF.

V is TRBV5-1 and J is TRBJ1-1; maybe TRBD1 (6 bases). Between the trimmed V and J ends, which lost 0 bases and 3 bases, there was a span of 12 bases. Germline loops: CDR1 SGHRS, CDR2 YFSETQ. The CDR3 runs 15 residues. In nucleotides, the CDR3 is TGCGCCAGCAGCTTGGTTGCGGGGGCGGACACTGAAGCTTTCTTT. Amino acid sequence: CASSLVAGADTEAFF.

The chain recombines TRBV29-1 with TRBJ1-3, with TRBD1 matching 9 bases. The trim removed 3 bases at V and 2 bases at J, leaving 5 bases unmatched. The CDR3 spans 15 residues. Germline values: CDR1 SQVTM, CDR2 ANQGSEA. The CDR3 sequence: CSVDEGQGPGNTIYF. DNA for the CDR3: TGCAGCGTTGACGAGGGACAGGGCCCTGGAAACACCATATATTTT.

CDR3 DNA: TGCGCCAGCAGCGAAGACAGGGGCAATAATTCACCCCTCCACTTT. Translation gives CASSEDRGNNSPLHF. The rearrangement uses TRBV5-1 and TRBJ1-6, with 8 bases fitting TRBD1. CDR3 length equals 15 residues. CDR1 is SGHRS, CDR2 YFSETQ, per germline. V was pared by 4 bases and J by 5 bases, with 5 bases of the junction left unmatched.

This chain links TRBV15 with TRBJ1-5, with D maybe TRBD1 (6 bases). Germline V gene lookup returns CDR1 LNHNV and CDR2 YYDKDF (reference sequence). The CDR3 consists of 14 residues. V lost 0 bases and J 9 bases, leaving 12 bases between the germline ends. The CDR3 sequence is CATSRDRWDTPQHF. CDR3 nucleotide sequence: TGTGCCACCAGCAGAGATAGATGGGACACGCCCCAGCATTTT.

The chain combines TRBV27 with TRBJ2-3; no clear D gene. V was cut by 6 bases and J by 1 base, with 17 bases left in between. The germline CDR1 and CDR2 sequences are MNHEY and SMNVEV (reference sequence). The CDR3 is made up of 16 amino acids. CDR3 amino acids: CASSPTPRVGTDTQYF. CDR3 sequence (DNA): TGTGCCAGCAGCCCAACACCTAGAGTAGGCACAGATACGCAGTATTTT.

The chain recombines TRBV5-1 with TRBJ2-3, with 9 bases matching TRBD2. With 0 bases clipped from V and 2 bases from J, the junction kept 4 bases outside the gene matches. CDR3 length equals 16 residues. Germline lookup yields CDR1 SGHRS and CDR2 YFSETQ. The CDR3 here is CASSLGLAGFTDTQYF. The CDR3 DNA sequence: TGCGCCAGCAGCTTGGGGCTAGCGGGGTTCACAGATACGCAGTATTTT.

The rearrangement links TRBV4-1 to TRBJ1-5; no firm D call. Germline V lookup: CDR1 MGHRA, CDR2 YSYEKL. Trimming shortened V by 6 bases and J by 3 bases, and 15 bases separated the two germline ends. The CDR3 is 15 amino acids. In DNA form, the CDR3 reads TGCGCCAGCAGTCAACTTGAGGGATTCAATCAGCCCCAGCATTTT. It specifies CASSQLEGFNQPQHF.

V usage is TRBV19 and J usage is TRBJ1-1, with D perhaps matching TRBD1 (5 bases). The CDR3 has 14 amino acids. Trimming cost V 1 base and J 11 bases, with 17 bases left between them. The germline V gene has CDR1 LNHDA and CDR2 SQIVND (reference sequence). The CDR3: CASSIGWSGLIAFF. CDR3 nucleotides: TGTGCCAGTAGTATAGGGTGGTCAGGGCTGATTGCTTTCTTT.

The chain uses TRBV5-1 and TRBJ2-5, with 11 bases identical to TRBD2. Trimming at V came to 0 bases and at J to 4 bases, leaving 5 bases not matched to a gene. The CDR3 runs to 16 residues. From germline, CDR1 is SGHRS and CDR2 YFSETQ. CDR3 nucleotide sequence: TGCGCCAGCAGCTTGGTTGGTAGCGGGGGGGCAGAGACCCAGTACTTC. Its protein is CASSLVGSGGAETQYF.

V is TRBV2 and J is TRBJ2-1; 7 nucleotides match TRBD1. Per the germline V gene, CDR1 is SNHLY and CDR2 is FYNNEI. The V gene end was trimmed by 3 bases and the J gene end by 7 bases; junction bases not matched to a gene: 15. The CDR3 is made up of 17 amino acids. This CDR3 is CASSDVRDRRLQNEQFF. CDR3 in DNA: TGTGCCAGCAGTGACGTCCGGGACAGAAGACTACAAAATGAGCAGTTCTTC.

This chain connects TRBV10-3 to TRBJ2-7, with 10 bases fitting TRBD2. The CDR3 consists of 14 residues. Germline-derived CDR1 and CDR2 are ENHRY and SYGVKD. V shed 10 bases and J 4 bases; nucleotides not matched to a gene: 10. The CDR3 DNA reads as TGTGCCACCGAGGATAGCGGGGGGACTTACGAGCAGTACTTC. It codes for CATEDSGGTYEQYF.

There are a few counts of this clone. The chain links TRBV7-8 to TRBJ1-2; tentatively, D is TRBD1 (6 bases). The CDR3 totals 15 residues. Trimming took 5 bases from V and 7 from J, leaving 20 bases between them. Germline V gene data show CDR1 as SGHVS and CDR2 as FQNEAQ. For the CDR3, the DNA is TGTGCCAGCAGCCAGAGGGGGACAACGACGGGTGGCTACACCTTC. It encodes CASSQRGTTTGGYTF.

This sequence joins TRBV7-3 and TRBJ2-1; tentative D call: TRBD2 (6 bases). V shed 4 bases and J shed 7 bases, with 11 bases lying between them. The CDR3 is made up of 13 amino acids. The germline V gene has CDR1 SGHTA and CDR2 FQGTGA. DNA for the CDR3: TGTGCCAGCAGCTCTGGAGGGGTAAATGAGCAGTTCTTC. It is translated as CASSSGGVNEQFF.

This clone was detected only once. The chain is built from TRBV7-3 and TRBJ2-3, with 7 bases that match TRBD1. The CDR3 covers 13 residues. Germline V CDR1 and CDR2: SGHTA, FQGTGA. V dropped 2 bases and J dropped 10; count of bases not matched to a gene: 6. This CDR3 reads CASSLSEGGAQYF. DNA of the CDR3: TGTGCCAGCAGCTTATCGGAAGGGGGCGCGCAGTATTTT.

Turning to this clone: At one boundary the junction diverges from the germline segment, which might be a read error. The chain links TRBV5-4 to TRBJ1-2; D is unclear. CDR1 and CDR2 from the germline V gene are SGHNT and YYREEE (reference sequence). The CDR3 runs 15 residues. The CDR3 sequence: CASSEAPIANYGYPF. As DNA, the CDR3 is TGTGCCAGCAGCGAAGCCCCCATAGCTAACTATGGCTACCCCTTC. Complete variable domain (other parts from reference TRBV5-4 and TRBJ1-2): ETGVTQSPTHLIKTRGQQVTLRCSSQSGHNTVSWYQQALGQGPQFIFQYYREEENGRGNFPPRFSGLQFPNYSSELNVNALELDDSALYLCASSEAPIANYGYPFGSGTRLTVV.

The chain combines TRBV2 with TRBJ2-7, with 8 bases lining up with TRBD1. Germline CDR1 SNHLY, CDR2 FYNNEI. The CDR3 spans 14 residues. The V and J ends lost 4 bases and 2 bases, in that order; junction bases with no gene match: 4. CDR3 region: CASSADRATYEQYF. The CDR3 DNA sequence: TGTGCCAGCAGTGCGGACAGGGCTACCTACGAGCAGTACTTC.

This clone was seen only a few times. This chain links TRBV5-5 with TRBJ2-5, with D tentatively TRBD2 (6 bases). V was pared by 0 bases and J by 4 bases, with 10 bases between. Per germline, CDR1 SGHKS and CDR2 YYEKEE (reference sequence). This CDR3 spans 14 amino acids. The CDR3, as DNA: TGTGCCAGCAGCTTGGCACTAGCCTTAGAGACCCAGTACTTC. Its translation: CASSLALALETQYF. Full variable domain (outside the CDR3, taken from reference TRBV5-5 and TRBJ2-5): DAGVTQSPTHLIKTRGQQVTLRCSPISGHKSVSWYQQVLGQGPQFIFQYYEKEERGRGNFPDRFSARQFPNYSSELNVNALLLGDSALYLCASSLALALETQYFGPGTRLLVL.

The chain has TRBV6-5 and TRBJ2-3, with 11 bases lining up with TRBD2. The CDR3 length is 15 residues. V gave up 6 bases and J gave up 4 bases; unmatched junction bases: 6. Germline assignment: CDR1 MNHEY and CDR2 SVGAGI. CDR3 DNA: TGTGCCAGCAGCAAGGGACTAGCGGAGGCAGATACGCAGTATTTT. Translating gives CASSKGLAEADTQYF.

This chain links TRBV6-1 with TRBJ1-2; TRBD1 might be the D (5 bases). Germline CDR1 MNHNS, CDR2 SASEGT. The CDR3 totals 17 residues. Between the trimmed V and J ends, which lost 2 bases and 1 base, there was a span of 17 bases. CDR3 bases: TGTGCCAGCAGTGAACGACTGGCTTTCAGGGTTAACTATGGCTACACCTTC. This gives the protein CASSERLAFRVNYGYTF.

The chain has TRBV5-6 and TRBJ2-3, with a weak D call TRBD1 (5 bases). The CDR3 runs to 16 residues. Germline CDR1 and CDR2: SGHDT and YYEEEE. V lost 3 bases and J lost 4, with 18 bases in between. For the CDR3, the DNA is TGTGCCAGCAGCTCGATCGATCCAGGGTCCCCAGATACGCAGTATTTT. Translating it yields CASSSIDPGSPDTQYF. The entire variable domain, with the rest obtained from reference TRBV5-6 and TRBJ2-3, is as follows: DAGVTQSPTHLIKTRGQQVTLRCSPKSGHDTVSWYQQALGQGPQFIFQYYEEEERQRGNFPDRFSGHQFPNYSSELNVNALLLGDSALYLCASSSIDPGSPDTQYFGPGTRLTVL.

V gene TRBV5-4 combines with J gene TRBJ2-7, with 9 bases aligning to TRBD1. CDR3 size: 13 residues. V lost 7 bases to trimming and J lost 4 bases; unmatched junction nucleotides: 6. Germline V gene sequence: CDR1 SGHNT, CDR2 YYREEE (reference sequence). DNA for the CDR3: TGTGCCAGCGGTACAGGGGGCGGGTACGAGCAGTACTTC. It translates to CASGTGGGYEQYF.

The rearrangement uses TRBV19 and TRBJ1-6; D is perhaps TRBD1 (6 bases). Germline V gene lookup returns CDR1 LNHDA and CDR2 SQIVND (reference sequence). This CDR3 region has 16 residues. V was pared by 4 bases and J by 7 bases, with 17 bases between. The CDR3 coding sequence is TGTGCCAGTAGTACCTCCGACAGGATCTGGAATTCACCCCTCCACTTT. Amino acid sequence: CASSTSDRIWNSPLHF.

This clone was found once. The V gene is TRBV7-2, the J gene TRBJ2-1; unclear D gene. This CDR3 spans 13 amino acids. The V gene's germline CDR1 is SGHTA and CDR2 FQGNSA. V was shortened by 2 bases and J by 6 bases, with 8 bases between the two germline ends. For the CDR3, the DNA is TGTGCCAGCAGCTTAAGTGTAGTCAATGAGCAGTTCTTC. This translates into CASSLSVVNEQFF.